These 21 T cell receptor beta chains were sequenced from one sample in a study of T-cell reconstitution after alpha-beta-depleted transplantation in children. A library of TCRbeta sequences, prepared with unique molecular identifiers, was generated. TCRdb re-called the PCR reads with MiXCR, one entry per CDR3 protein. The table shows about 260,000 distinct CDR3 sequences, with around 7.8% occurring only once. The material sequenced was PBMCs, mostly from graft donor cells, taken 180 days after TCRalphabeta/CD19-depleted stem cell transplant. The receptor set was obtained from a male patient aged 10 to 17 who had a stem cell transplant for acute lymphoblastic leukemia, so the T cells may come from the graft donor.

The table lists this clonotype with a few counts. The chain couples TRBV9 to TRBJ2-3; possibly TRBD1 for D (7 bases). Trimming removed 4 bases from V and 3 bases from J, with 21 bases in between. CDR3 length: 17 residues. CDR1 and CDR2 (germline): SGDLS, YYNGEE. The CDR3 region is CASSPHLRQGGTDTQYF. Here the CDR3 DNA reads TGTGCCAGCAGCCCACACCTTCGACAGGGAGGAACAGATACGCAGTATTTT. Looking up the rest from reference TRBV9 and TRBJ2-3 gives the full variable domain: DSGVTQTPKHLITATGQRVTLRCSPRSGDLSVYWYQQSLDQGLQFLIQYYNGEERAKGNILERFSAQQFPDLHSELNLSSLELGDSALYFCASSPHLRQGGTDTQYFGPGTRLTVL.

This clonotype was recorded at least ten times. The chain carries TRBV18 and TRBJ2-7; 9 positions agree with TRBD1. V gave up 1 base and J gave up 5 bases; unmatched junction bases: 6. Germline CDR1 is KGHSH and CDR2 is LQKENI. The CDR3 is 15 residues long. The CDR3 protein is CASSPQGQGAHEQYF. The CDR3, as DNA: TGTGCCAGCTCACCACAGGGACAGGGAGCCCACGAGCAGTACTTC.

This clonotype was detected ten times or more. The chain is built from TRBV10-3 and TRBJ2-7; TRBD1 matches at 7 bases. There are 15 residues in the CDR3. The trim removed 6 bases at V and 1 base at J, leaving 9 bases unmatched. Looked up from germline, CDR1 is ENHRY and CDR2 is SYGVKD. Here the CDR3 reads CAISERDRQSYEQYF. In nucleotides, the CDR3 is TGTGCCATCAGCGAACGGGACAGACAGTCCTACGAGCAGTACTTC.

This clonotype was observed at least ten times. The chain has TRBV20-1 and TRBJ1-1; no clear D. Germline values: CDR1 DFQATT, CDR2 SNEGSKA (reference sequence). Trimming took off 1 base at V and 0 bases at J, with 9 bases between the two ends. The CDR3 loop spans 14 amino acids. This CDR3 is CSARGRRLNTEAFF. CDR3 DNA sequence: TGCAGTGCTAGAGGTAGACGGCTGAACACTGAAGCTTTCTTT.

This clonotype was counted many times. CDR3: CASSPETGANVLTF. The CDR3 nucleotides read TGTGCCAGCAGCCCGGAGACTGGGGCCAACGTCCTGACTTTC. The chain is built from TRBV12-3 or TRBV12-4 and TRBJ2-6; D is unclear. V lost 6 bases to trimming and J lost 2 bases, with 8 bases between them. The CDR3 runs to 14 residues.

This clonotype was seen a handful of times. This sequence joins TRBV6-5 and TRBJ1-4; no firm D call. Per germline, CDR1 MNHEY and CDR2 SVGAGI. This CDR3 has 17 amino acids. Trimming took 0 bases from V and 1 from J, leaving 12 bases between them. In DNA, the CDR3 is TGTGCCAGCAGTTACTCGAGTAGACGGGGAACTAATGAAAAACTGTTTTTT. This sequence encodes CASSYSSRRGTNEKLFF.

The chain employs TRBV5-2 and TRBJ2-1. TRBV5-2 is reported as a pseudogene. The length of the CDR3 is 16 residues. CDR3 sequence reads: CARGYGRRSSYNEQFF. The DNA for the CDR3 is TGTGCCAGGGGCTATGGACGTAGGAGCTCCTACAATGAGCAGTTCTTC.

This clonotype was found many times. This rearrangement joins TRBV28 to TRBJ2-5, with 7 bases matching TRBD1. V dropped 1 base and J dropped 3; count of bases not matched to a gene: 2. This CDR3 contains 14 residues. CDR1 and CDR2 (germline): MDHEN, SYDVKM. The DNA for the CDR3 is TGTGCCAGCAGTTTATCGGACAGGAAAGAGACCCAGTACTTC. Encoded protein: CASSLSDRKETQYF.

This clonotype turned up a few times. This chain uses TRBV19 with TRBJ1-1; D is uncertain. V shed 8 bases and J shed 0 bases, with 16 bases lying between them. Germline V lookup: CDR1 LNHDA, CDR2 SQIVND (reference sequence). This CDR3 has 15 amino acids. CDR3 coding DNA: TGTGCCAGTGTACATCGGGTGGGTATGAACACTGAAGCTTTCTTT. Amino acids: CASVHRVGMNTEAFF.

In this sample, this clonotype turned up many times. This chain uses TRBV11-2 with TRBJ2-1; TRBD1 might be the D (6 bases). V lost 1 base, J lost 8 bases, and 15 bases lay in between. The CDR3 contains 15 residues. In germline, CDR1 is SGHAT, CDR2 FQNNGV. CDR3 sequence reads: CASSLGGTRGHEQFF. CDR3 coding DNA: TGTGCCAGCAGCTTAGGTGGGACAAGGGGCCATGAGCAGTTCTTC.

This clonotype was recorded at least ten times. The junction differs from germline at one of its ends, possibly a read error. The rearrangement joins TRBV11-2 to TRBJ2-5, with 7 positions matching TRBD1. The CDR3 is made up of 15 amino acids. Germline CDR1 reads SGHAT; CDR2 reads FQNNGV. Here the CDR3 reads CAISSQGVFQETQYF. The DNA for the CDR3 is TGTGCCATCAGCTCCCAGGGGGTGTTCCAAGAGACCCAGTACTTC. The whole variable domain, filled in from reference TRBV11-2 and TRBJ2-5, reads EAGVAQSPRYKIIEKRQSVAFWCNPISGHATLYWYQQILGQGPKLLIQFQNNGVVDDSQLPKDRFSAERLKGVDSTLKIQPAKLEDSAVYLCAISSQGVFQETQYFGPGTRLLVL.

This clonotype has ten or more counts. The chain carries TRBV24-1 and TRBJ2-6; possibly TRBD1 for D (6 bases). The germline V gene encodes CDR1 KGHDR and CDR2 SFDVKD. The ends were cut back, 4 bases at V and 3 bases at J, with 12 bases in the middle. This CDR3 has 16 residues. The CDR3 region is CATSDNRENGANVLTF. In nucleotides, the CDR3 is TGTGCCACCAGTGACAACAGGGAGAATGGGGCCAACGTCCTGACTTTC.

This clonotype has a count of ten or more. The chain carries TRBV11-2 and TRBJ1-5; D not certain. CDR1 is SGHAT and CDR2 is FQNNGV in the germline V gene. The CDR3 contains 13 residues. V dropped 8 bases and J dropped 1 base, with 9 bases sitting between them. CDR3 residues: CASQATSNQPQHF. The CDR3 coding sequence is TGTGCCAGCCAGGCAACCAGCAATCAGCCCCAGCATTTT.

CDR3 bases: TGTGCCAGCAGCAACAGACAGGGGGAGCTGTTTTTT. Its protein product is CASSNRQGELFF. The chain employs TRBV7-3 and TRBJ2-2, with D perhaps matching TRBD1 (5 bases). This CDR3 is 12 amino acids long. Germline CDR1 reads SGHTA; CDR2 reads FQGTGA. Trimming removed 5 bases from V and 8 bases from J, with 9 bases in between.

This clonotype occurred many times. This chain joins TRBV7-2 and TRBJ1-2, with D possibly TRBD1 on 6 matching bases. V lost 0 bases, J lost 4 bases, and 12 bases lay in between. Per germline, CDR1 SGHTA and CDR2 FQGNSA. CDR3 size: 15 residues. CDR3 region: CASSLAGGAIYGYTF. CDR3 coding DNA: TGTGCCAGCAGCTTAGCGGGGGGCGCAATCTATGGCTACACCTTC.

This clonotype showed up many times. This rearrangement joins TRBV13 to TRBJ2-7; 11 bases are shared with TRBD1. Germline CDR1 PRHDT, CDR2 FYEKMQ (reference sequence). The CDR3 extends over 15 amino acids. V was clipped by 4 bases and J by 4 bases; unmatched bases: 6. CDR3 region: CASSSNWDRGYEQYF. CDR3 coding DNA: TGTGCCAGCAGCTCAAACTGGGACAGGGGGTACGAGCAGTACTTC.

This clonotype was counted many times. The gene calls are TRBV27 and TRBJ1-6; possible D gene TRBD1, 5 bases. Per germline, CDR1 MNHEY and CDR2 SMNVEV (reference sequence). The CDR3 consists of 13 residues. The V end was cut by 8 bases, the J end by 0 bases, with 5 bases between. CDR3 nucleotide sequence: TGTGCCAGCGGGGGCTCCTATAATTCACCCCTCCACTTT. It yields the protein CASGGSYNSPLHF.

In its sample, this clonotype was seen many times. J is TRBJ2-4 and V is TRBV7-9; D is perhaps TRBD2 (6 bases). The V and J ends lost 4 bases and 3 bases respectively, with 13 bases between them. The CDR3 consists of 15 residues. Germline values: CDR1 SEHNR, CDR2 FQNEAQ (reference sequence). The CDR3 protein is CASSSLRDGKNIQYF. CDR3 DNA: TGTGCCAGCAGCTCTCTGCGGGACGGCAAAAACATTCAGTACTTC. Looking up the rest from reference TRBV7-9 and TRBJ2-4 gives the full variable domain: DTGVSQNPRHKITKRGQNVTFRCDPISEHNRLYWYRQTLGQGPEFLTYFQNEAQLEKSRLLSDRFSAERPKGSFSTLEIQRTEQGDSAMYLCASSSLRDGKNIQYFGAGTRLSVL.

At least ten counts were recorded for this clonotype. The genes are TRBV25-1 and TRBJ1-5, with D possibly matching TRBD1 (5 bases). CDR1 is MGHDK and CDR2 is SYGVNS in the germline V gene. CDR3 length: 15 residues. V was trimmed by 5 bases and J by 3 bases, leaving 14 bases between them. The CDR3, as DNA: TGTGCCAGCAGTCCGGGACCGGACGACAATCAGCCCCAGCATTTT. Translated, it gives CASSPGPDDNQPQHF.

This clonotype was seen ten or more times. The genes are TRBV5-1 and TRBJ2-7; maybe TRBD2 (6 bases). Trimming took 1 base from V and 2 from J, leaving 13 bases between them. Germline V gives CDR1 SGHRS, CDR2 YFSETQ. The CDR3 loop spans 15 amino acids. Here the CDR3 reads CASSLFEGRPYEQYF. CDR3 coding DNA: TGCGCCAGCAGCTTGTTCGAGGGGAGGCCCTACGAGCAGTACTTC.

The sample holds many counts of this clonotype. This chain joins TRBV20-1 and TRBJ2-2; D unresolved. This CDR3 comprises 16 residues. In germline, CDR1 is DFQATT, CDR2 SNEGSKA (reference sequence). V was trimmed by 3 bases and J by 2 bases, leaving 16 bases between them. This CDR3 reads CSARSVLSFNTGELFF. As DNA, the CDR3 is TGCAGTGCTAGGTCGGTACTCTCCTTTAACACCGGGGAGCTGTTTTTT.